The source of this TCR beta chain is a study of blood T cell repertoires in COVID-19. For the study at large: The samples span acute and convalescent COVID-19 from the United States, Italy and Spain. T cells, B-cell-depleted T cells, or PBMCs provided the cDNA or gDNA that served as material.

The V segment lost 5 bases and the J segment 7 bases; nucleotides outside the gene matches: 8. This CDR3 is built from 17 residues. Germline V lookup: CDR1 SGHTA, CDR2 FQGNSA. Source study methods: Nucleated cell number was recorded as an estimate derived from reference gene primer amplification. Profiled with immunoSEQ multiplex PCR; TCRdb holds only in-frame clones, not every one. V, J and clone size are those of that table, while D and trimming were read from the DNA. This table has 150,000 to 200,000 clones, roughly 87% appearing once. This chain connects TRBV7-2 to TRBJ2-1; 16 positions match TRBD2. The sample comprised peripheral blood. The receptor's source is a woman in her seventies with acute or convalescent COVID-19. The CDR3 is CASSRGLAGGPGNEQFF. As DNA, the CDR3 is TGTGCCAGCAGCCGGGGACTAGCGGGAGGGCCTGGAAATGAGCAGTTCTTC.